This T cell receptor beta chain derives from a study of T cell repertoires in cytomegalovirus infection. The overall study: Through public TCR beta signatures, both CMV infection and matching HLA type were indicated. Whole-study findings and limits: The study found HLA-C-restricted CMV-specific TCR beta clonotypes dominating the ex vivo response. Of the TCR beta families, the public ones yielded a cumulative frequency that identified carriers of CMV plus the relevant HLA.

Comments on this clonotype: Its antigen is not known.

From the reads, TCRdb called clonotypes with MiXCR, one entry per CDR3 protein. The table lists approximately 300,000 distinct CDR3 sequences, roughly 29% of them singletons. The ends were cut back, 0 bases at V and 11 bases at J, with 11 bases in the middle. This CDR3 is built from 13 residues. CDR1 is LGHNT, CDR2 FRNRAP, per germline. The receptor's source is a human donor in good health (CMV status not recorded). Some clones in this sample may be carry-over from other donors' samples. The chain has TRBV12-5 and TRBJ2-1, with no clear D. Specimen: cultured PBMCs, collected from culture after CMV antigen stimulation. CDR3: CASGLVSSVKQFF. The CDR3 bases are TGTGCTAGTGGTTTGGTATCGAGCGTGAAGCAGTTCTTC.